This T cell receptor beta chain was retrieved from a study of Ad26.COV2.S vaccination and SARS-CoV-2 variants. Study information: The study gave Ad26.COV2.S intramuscularly, once or twice 56 days apart.

The treatment here: 15 to 20 received Ad26.COV2.S at low or high dose, single or two shots; 5 received placebo; per-sample allocation not given. The study sampled participants on day 63 after the first vaccine or placebo injection. Immunization relied on an Ad26 vector, which expressed Wuhan-strain SARS-CoV-2 spike. Between the trimmed V and J ends, which lost 6 bases and 0 bases, there was a span of 12 bases. The CDR3 is made up of 15 amino acids. CDR1 is MDHEN and CDR2 is SYDVKM in the germline V gene. Libraries were prepared by immunoSEQ multiplex PCR; TCRdb keeps only in-frame clonotypes and omits some of them. The data contain around 300,000 clones, approximately 90% of them singletons.

The rearrangement links TRBV28 to TRBJ1-5; D remains unclear. The material was peripheral blood, obtained in a trial of Ad26.COV2.S vaccine versus placebo. The receptor's source is a person between 18 and 59 years old who received the Ad26.COV2.S COVID-19 vaccine or a placebo. The CDR3 DNA follows: TGTGCCAGCAGCCCTATTAGGCGTAGCAATCAGCCCCAGCATTTT. Translation gives CASSPIRRSNQPQHF.